This T cell receptor (beta chain) originates from a study of PD-1 blockade in mismatch repair-deficient tumors. Study-wide findings and caveats: Rapid post-treatment expansion, then contraction, generally preceding radiologic response, marked tumor-resident clones.

This CDR3 has 16 residues. Trimming cost V 1 base and J 1 base; bases outside gene matches: 3. Germline lookup yields CDR1 SGDLS and CDR2 YYNGEE. About this clone: No antigen is known for it.

TCRs were sequenced from three patients responding to pembrolizumab. Data came from immunoSEQ multiplex PCR; TCRdb stores just in-frame clones and leaves some out. The sample gives around 100,000 clones, over 65% of which show up once; about 5.1% is in the top ten. This chain uses TRBV9 with TRBJ2-2; TRBD2 aligns across 8 bases. This TCR was sampled from an adult with mismatch repair-deficient cancer. Sequences were derived from peripheral blood, sampled around 60 weeks after starting pembrolizumab. The CDR3 spells CASSVISGRNTGELFF. The CDR3, as DNA: TGTGCCAGCAGCGTAATCAGCGGGAGGAACACCGGGGAGCTGTTTTTT.